The 14 T cell receptor beta chains below all came from one sample that was sequenced in a study of cytomegalovirus exposure and HLA in healthy donors. The PCR ran on 60 Vbeta and 13 Jbeta primers. TCRdb keeps only in-frame clones here, not all; method: immunoSEQ multiplex PCR. The sample has some 190,000 clones; roughly 78% are singletons. The sequenced sample was PBMCs. The origin of the receptors is a woman in her twenties or thirties in good health and CMV-seronegative.

The chain combines TRBV5-1 with TRBJ2-2; 7 bases are a match to TRBD2. Trimming at V came to 1 base and at J to 6 bases, leaving 9 bases not matched to a gene. The V gene's germline CDR1 is SGHRS and CDR2 YFSETQ. CDR3 size: 16 residues. The CDR3 protein is CASSLTEAGRAGELFF. In nucleotides, the CDR3 is TGCGCCAGCAGCTTGACCGAGGCAGGGAGGGCCGGGGAGCTGTTTTTT.

Concerning this clone: This likely comes from a read error, as the CDR3 has no conserved phenylalanine or tryptophan at its end. This chain joins TRBV5-5 and TRBJ1-5, with 8 bases identical to TRBD1. V was pared by 3 bases and J by 2 bases, with 16 bases of the junction left unmatched. The CDR3 consists of 19 residues. CDR1 and CDR2 from the germline V gene are SGHKS and YYEKEE (reference sequence). CDR3 sequence reads: CASSSLYSDRVVRNQPQHV. As DNA, the CDR3 is TGTGCCAGCAGCTCCCTATATTCGGACAGGGTCGTTCGCAATCAGCCCCAGCATGTT.

This chain links TRBV19 with TRBJ2-7; 7 positions agree with TRBD2. This CDR3 region has 14 residues. Germline lookup yields CDR1 LNHDA and CDR2 SQIVND (reference sequence). Trimming took 2 bases from V and 6 from J; bases not matched to a gene: 7. This CDR3 is CASSIQAGDGEQYF. CDR3 bases: TGTGCCAGTAGTATACAGGCGGGGGACGGCGAGCAGTACTTC.

V is TRBV2 and J is TRBJ2-3; 7 nucleotides line up with TRBD2. The germline gives CDR1 SNHLY, CDR2 FYNNEI. The CDR3 spans 14 residues. Trimming removed 5 bases from V and 0 bases from J; junction bases left unmatched: 2. CDR3 residues: CASSSGESTDTQYF. The CDR3 nucleotides are TGTGCCAGCAGTAGCGGGGAGAGCACAGATACGCAGTATTTT.

This clone has just a few counts. V is TRBV30 and J is TRBJ1-2, with no clear D. Germline CDR1 is GTSNPN and CDR2 is SVGIG (reference sequence). Trimming took off 0 bases at V and 0 bases at J, with 8 bases between the two ends. This CDR3 has 14 residues. CDR3 in amino acids: CAWSVFSSNYGYTF. The CDR3 region has the DNA TGTGCCTGGAGTGTATTTTCTTCTAACTATGGCTACACCTTC.

V is TRBV19 and J is TRBJ1-1; D is unresolved. Trimming cost V 4 bases and J 0 bases, with 6 bases left between them. Per germline, CDR1 LNHDA and CDR2 SQIVND (reference sequence). The CDR3 runs to 13 residues. The CDR3 coding sequence is TGTGCCAGTAGTACCCTAGTGAACACTGAAGCTTTCTTT. Translating gives CASSTLVNTEAFF.

The CDR3 sequence: CASRINGAGQQETQYF. CDR3 DNA sequence: TGTGCCAGTAGAATTAATGGGGCGGGACAGCAAGAGACCCAGTACTTC. The chain couples TRBV19 to TRBJ2-5; TRBD1 is a possible D gene (7 bases). Germline V gene data show CDR1 as LNHDA and CDR2 as SQIVND (reference sequence). Trimming took 6 bases from V and 2 from J, leaving 19 bases between them. CDR3 length: 16 residues.

The V and J genes are TRBV6-1 and TRBJ2-1; perhaps TRBD2 as D (5 bases). CDR3 size: 13 residues. The V end lost 7 bases, the J end lost 3 bases, and 10 bases lay between the germline ends. The germline CDR1 and CDR2 sequences are MNHNS and SASEGT. The CDR3 sequence is CASKGSVYNEQFF. CDR3 coding DNA: TGTGCCAGCAAAGGGAGCGTCTACAATGAGCAGTTCTTC.

This chain connects TRBV29-1 to TRBJ2-1; 15 bases are a match to TRBD2. The CDR3 loop spans 17 amino acids. In germline, CDR1 is SQVTM, CDR2 ANQGSEA. V lost 3 bases, J lost 4 bases, and 7 bases stayed unmatched. The DNA of the CDR3 is TGCAGCGTTGATGGACTAGCGGGGGGGCCAGTGTACAATGAGCAGTTCTTC. Its translation is CSVDGLAGGPVYNEQFF.

The chain has TRBV2 and TRBJ1-5, with 7 bases that match TRBD1. The V and J ends lost 6 bases and 9 bases, in that order; junction bases with no gene match: 11. The CDR3 is 14 amino acids. Germline V CDR1 and CDR2: SNHLY, FYNNEI. This chain's CDR3 is CASSSDREYTPQHF. CDR3 sequence (DNA): TGTGCCAGCAGCTCCGACAGGGAGTATACGCCCCAGCATTTT.

The chain recombines TRBV5-1 with TRBJ2-7; weak D call: TRBD2 (6 bases). Trimming removed 4 bases at V and 6 bases at J, with 14 bases between. CDR1 is SGHRS, CDR2 YFSETQ, per germline. The CDR3 is 13 amino acids. The CDR3 coding sequence is TGCGCCAGCAGCCCGAGGCTGGAGGGCGAGCAGTACTTC. Translated, it gives CASSPRLEGEQYF.

The chain joins TRBV5-1 to TRBJ2-7, with 9 bases identical to TRBD1. The germline gives CDR1 SGHRS, CDR2 YFSETQ. The V gene end was trimmed by 4 bases and the J gene end by 1 base; junction bases not matched to a gene: 3. The CDR3 is 14 amino acids. The CDR3 DNA sequence: TGCGCCAGCAGCCTTGGACAGGGGTCCTACGAGCAGTACTTC. Amino acids: CASSLGQGSYEQYF.

The chain uses TRBV7-9 and TRBJ1-4; D might be TRBD1 (5 bases). Between the trimmed V and J ends, which lost 1 base and 10 bases, there was a span of 7 bases. CDR1 is SEHNR, CDR2 FQNEAQ, per germline (reference sequence). This CDR3 is 12 amino acids long. In DNA form, the CDR3 reads TGTGCCAGCAGCTTAGAAAGGGGAAAACTGTTTTTT. It is translated as CASSLERGKLFF.

The rearrangement uses TRBV5-1 and TRBJ2-5, with TRBD2 matching 12 bases. The ends lost 2 bases at V and 3 bases at J; junction bases unmatched: 11. The CDR3 covers 18 residues. The V gene's germline CDR1 is SGHRS and CDR2 YFSETQ. Here the CDR3 DNA reads TGCGCCAGCAGCTTAATTCCGGGACTAGCGGGTGCCGAAGAGACCCAGTACTTC. It yields the protein CASSLIPGLAGAEETQYF.